Sequencing of this TCR beta chain was carried out in a study of early T cells in non-severe SARS-CoV-2 infection (dated by TCRdb to the early 2020s). Regarding the research as a whole: Bulk RNA from unsorted whole blood was used for TCR sequencing, so alpha and beta chains could not be paired.

This was a case-control study nested in a cohort of healthcare workers in London, UK, who had nasopharyngeal swab PCR tests and blood samples taken every week. Healthcare workers were recruited during the week of the UK lockdown, between 23 and 31 March 2020, and followed weekly for up to 16 weeks. The library was built by means of 5' RACE. These reads were obtained on a NextSeq 500. In the TCR library protocol, unique molecular identifiers were attached to individual cDNA molecules to correct for PCR bias and sequencing error. Both TCR alpha and beta chains were sequenced, and tight co-correlation was observed between alpha and beta sequence abundances in each sample. As for the authors' bioinformatics: Decombinator V4 was used to annotate TCR sequences for V gene, J gene and CDR3. Expanded TCRs were defined as changing significantly between any two time points under a Poisson model with p below 0.0001. TCR abundances were normalised to the total number of TCRs sequenced in each sample and reported as counts per million. TRAV1-2 paired with TRAJ12, TRAJ20 or TRAJ33 defined MAIT TCRs, while TRAV10 paired with TRAJ18 defined iNKT TCRs. VDJdb, accessed 1 November 2021, was searched for CMV, EBV and SARS-CoV-2 annotated TCRs, with TCRs annotated for multiple antigens excluded. The public reads were reprocessed in TCRdb via fastp at Q25 and MiXCR, keeping in-frame beta chains. Rows with a matching CDR3 protein are joined into one entry that keeps the most common DNA and genes. These V and J calls are TCRdb output, not the study's own analysis. In this sample the table shows 20,000 to 25,000 distinct CDR3 sequences, 4.5% of which occur a single time. Of the sample, approximately 8.4% falls within the top ten clones.

Concerning this clonotype: The target of this receptor is not known. Nothing much larger sits one base from this clone, and base qualities are not available.

The germline V gene yields MNHEY for CDR1 and SVGEGT for CDR2. V loses 6 bases, J loses 5 bases, and the germline ends lie 12 bases apart. The CDR3 spans 13 residues, from the cysteine through the phenylalanine. Just the 39-base CDR3 DNA is kept, in frame starting at base 1. The study at large found these results: Matching against VDJdb was skewed toward anti-spike CD8 responses, likely underestimated virus-specific expansions, and missed private and CD4 specificities.

The material sequenced was whole blood. The origin of this receptor is an adult who was a healthcare worker with PCR-confirmed SARS-CoV-2 infection or an uninfected control (not recorded which). The rearranged segments are TRBV6-2 or TRBV6-3 and TRBJ2-3, with the D gene call left open. The sequenced DNA is TGTGCCAGCAGCCGTCTTATCATAGATACGCAGTATTTT. It codes for CASSRLIIDTQYF.